One T cell receptor beta chain is described in this entry. Its antigen is unknown. This sample was included in a study of persistence of HIV-infected CD4 T cells. Lysates of CMV-infected fibroblasts at 10 ug/mL stimulated these cells. CD4+ T cells upregulating both CD40 ligand and CD69 were sorted as responding cells. V was shortened by 1 base and J by 6 bases, with 7 bases between the two germline ends. Germline lookup yields CDR1 SGHTS and CDR2 YDEGEE. This CDR3 spans 12 amino acids. The immunoSEQ assay was version 4, run in survey mode. Sequencing was performed with immunoSEQ multiplex PCR; in TCRdb, only in-frame clones are kept and a portion is missing. The sample contains 15,000 to 20,000 clones, 65% of which appear only once.

The starting material was CD4+ T cells sorted from PBMCs after roughly 20-hour stimulation, obtained from a patient who received antiretroviral therapy. The chain is built from TRBV5-8 and TRBJ2-5; no clear D. The origin of this receptor is an adult woman with HIV who was CMV-seropositive. This CDR3 is CASSLWSQTQYF. The CDR3 DNA follows: TGTGCCAGCAGCTTGTGGTCTCAGACCCAGTACTTC.